These 25 T cell receptor beta chains share one sample of origin, sequenced in a study of T-cell reconstitution after alpha-beta-depleted transplantation in children. A library of TCRbeta sequences, prepared with unique molecular identifiers, was generated. Each CDR3 protein gets one entry after TCRdb re-called the PCR reads with MiXCR. The sample yields about 420,000 distinct CDR3 sequences, 15% to 20% seen once. Material: PBMCs, mostly from graft donor cells, obtained 360 days after TCRalphabeta/CD19-depleted stem cell transplant. The receptors were sampled from a boy under two years old who had a stem cell transplant for Wiskott-Aldrich syndrome, so the T cells may come from the graft donor.

The J gene is TRBJ2-2, the V gene TRBV6-1; a weak D match, TRBD2 (6 bases). The CDR3 has 15 amino acids. The V end was cut by 4 bases, the J end by 1 base, with 10 bases between. Looked up from germline, CDR1 is MNHNS and CDR2 is SASEGT. The CDR3 region is CASSGRVWNTGELFF. The CDR3 nucleotides read TGTGCCAGCAGTGGGAGGGTTTGGAACACCGGGGAGCTGTTTTTT.

The CDR3: CASSYRQGAPKQYF. The CDR3 DNA sequence: TGTGCCAGCAGTTACAGACAGGGGGCTCCCAAGCAGTACTTC. The chain uses TRBV6-7 and TRBJ2-7, with 10 bases matching TRBD1. TRBV6-7 is treated as an ORF (open reading frame) with a function not yet certain. This CDR3 is built from 14 residues. V shed 2 bases and J 8 bases; nucleotides not matched to a gene: 6.

Of note for this clonotype: A much more abundant neighbour one base away suggests this may be a read error. The rearrangement links TRBV6-1 to TRBJ2-3; 11 bases align to TRBD1. This CDR3 comprises 15 residues. Germline-derived CDR1 and CDR2 are MNHNS and SASEGT. The V gene end was trimmed by 6 bases and the J gene end by 4 bases; junction bases not matched to a gene: 6. CDR3 loop: CASRPGTGGPDTQYF. CDR3 sequence (DNA): TGTGCCAGCAGGCCCGGGACAGGGGGACCAGATACGCAGTATTTT.

V is TRBV10-3 and J is TRBJ2-7; D not resolved. The CDR3 covers 13 residues. The germline V gene has CDR1 ENHRY and CDR2 SYGVKD. V lost 3 bases, J lost 0 bases, and 6 bases lay in between. CDR3 bases: TGTGCCATCAGTGAAGCTATCTCCTACGAGCAGTACTTC. Translation: CAISEAISYEQYF.

The chain couples TRBV5-1 to TRBJ2-1, with D uncertain. CDR3 size: 14 residues. The germline V gene has CDR1 SGHRS and CDR2 YFSETQ. The ends were cut back, 0 bases at V and 10 bases at J, with 14 bases in the middle. The CDR3 region has the DNA TGCGCCAGCAGCTTGGTTGCGGCGACCCCCGAGCAGTTCTTC. Residues: CASSLVAATPEQFF.

This clonotype showed up just a few times. The chain's CDR3 is CASSYSVRFGPYNEQFF. As DNA, the CDR3 is TGTGCCAGCAGTTACTCGGTTAGATTCGGGCCCTACAATGAGCAGTTCTTC. This chain connects TRBV6-5 to TRBJ2-1, with D hard to call. The length of the CDR3 is 17 residues. The germline V and J ends were trimmed by 0 bases and 2 bases, with 14 bases remaining between them. Germline assignment: CDR1 MNHEY and CDR2 SVGAGI.

J is TRBJ2-1 and V is TRBV2; 8 bases agree with TRBD1. The CDR3 consists of 14 residues. The V segment lost 5 bases and the J segment 7 bases; nucleotides outside the gene matches: 7. CDR1 and CDR2 from the germline V gene are SNHLY and FYNNEI. The CDR3 DNA follows: TGTGCCAGCAGTACAAGGACAGGGAGGAATGAGCAGTTCTTC. Amino acids: CASSTRTGRNEQFF.

The sample holds a few counts of this clonotype. The rearrangement links TRBV28 to TRBJ2-5; 9 nucleotides match TRBD1. Germline V gene data show CDR1 as MDHEN and CDR2 as SYDVKM. V lost 6 bases and J lost 5; bases outside the gene matches: 7. The CDR3 is 14 amino acids. CDR3 DNA: TGTGCCAGCAGCCTTCAACAGGGGGCGGAGACCCAGTACTTC. It encodes CASSLQQGAETQYF.

This clonotype was detected a few times. This chain uses TRBV27 with TRBJ2-1, with TRBD2 matching over 12 bases. The germline V gene has CDR1 MNHEY and CDR2 SMNVEV (reference sequence). The CDR3 length is 15 residues. The J segment lost 6 bases and the V segment lost 7 bases, leaving 7 bases of the junction unmatched. CDR3 amino acids: CASNLAGGPFNEQFF. As DNA, the CDR3 is TGTGCCAGCAACCTAGCGGGGGGGCCGTTCAATGAGCAGTTCTTC.

The sample holds a few counts of this clonotype. The V and J genes are TRBV5-5 and TRBJ2-7; TRBD1 matches at 7 bases. V dropped 4 bases and J dropped 3; count of bases not matched to a gene: 10. Germline loops: CDR1 SGHKS, CDR2 YYEKEE (reference sequence). This CDR3 comprises 15 residues. The CDR3 spells CASSRPGTEIYEQYF. DNA for the CDR3: TGTGCCAGCAGCAGACCCGGGACAGAGATCTACGAGCAGTACTTC.

This clonotype was recorded at least ten times. This chain connects TRBV12-3 or TRBV12-4 to TRBJ2-2, with TRBD1 identical over 8 bases. The CDR3 runs to 15 residues. With 3 bases clipped from V and 2 bases from J, the junction kept 2 bases outside the gene matches. CDR3 bases: TGTGCCAGCAGTTTCGACAGGGGCAACACCGGGGAGCTGTTTTTT. This encodes CASSFDRGNTGELFF.

The V call is TRBV11-2, the J call TRBJ2-5; 9 positions match TRBD2. Germline V gene sequence: CDR1 SGHAT, CDR2 FQNNGV. V gave up 5 bases and J gave up 1 base; unmatched junction bases: 11. CDR3 size: 17 residues. The DNA of the CDR3 is TGTGCCAGCAGCCCCCCTCGCGGGAGGGCCGGCCAAGAGACCCAGTACTTC. Amino acids: CASSPPRGRAGQETQYF.

The table lists this clonotype with a few counts. The V and J genes are TRBV12-3 or TRBV12-4 and TRBJ2-1; D is unresolved. Between the trimmed V and J ends, which lost 6 bases and 6 bases, there was a span of 6 bases. This CDR3 comprises 11 residues. The CDR3 loop reads CASSPANEQFF. CDR3 nucleotides: TGTGCCAGCAGCCCTGCCAATGAGCAGTTCTTC.

This rearrangement joins TRBV18 to TRBJ2-5, with D possibly TRBD2 on 6 matching bases. Germline CDR1 KGHSH, CDR2 LQKENI. The CDR3 sequence is 15 residues long. The V and J ends lost 3 bases and 3 bases respectively, with 14 bases between them. CDR3 bases: TGTGCCAGCTCACCGGAGGGCCTGTTCGAAGAGACCCAGTACTTC. This sequence encodes CASSPEGLFEETQYF.

The chain employs TRBV4-1 and TRBJ2-7; possibly TRBD2 for D (6 bases). Per germline, CDR1 MGHRA and CDR2 YSYEKL. V was clipped by 0 bases and J by 6 bases, with 24 bases between them. This CDR3 spans 18 amino acids. The CDR3 reads CASSQDRRLRGTPREQYF. The CDR3 DNA is TGCGCCAGCAGCCAAGATAGGAGGTTGCGGGGTACGCCGCGCGAGCAGTACTTC.

The rearrangement joins TRBV4-3 to TRBJ2-7; 9 bases fit TRBD1. In germline, CDR1 is LGHNA, CDR2 YSLEER. There are 15 residues in the CDR3. J lost 7 bases, V lost 1 base, and 8 bases had no gene match. The CDR3 DNA reads as TGCGCCAGCAGCCAAGTTGCACAGGGGGCGTGGGAGCAGTACTTC. Translation: CASSQVAQGAWEQYF.

This clonotype occurred once. This chain uses TRBV12-3 or TRBV12-4 with TRBJ2-7; 9 bases fit TRBD1. V lost 6 bases and J lost 0; bases outside the gene matches: 18. The CDR3 runs to 19 residues. The CDR3 region has the DNA TGTGCCAGCAGCCGGGACAGGGACCGACTACCGCCTAGCTCCTACGAGCAGTACTTC. Translation: CASSRDRDRLPPSSYEQYF.

This chain joins TRBV5-1 and TRBJ2-5, with 8 positions matching TRBD2. Trimming removed 3 bases from V and 10 bases from J; junction bases left unmatched: 14. Germline V gene sequence: CDR1 SGHRS, CDR2 YFSETQ. This CDR3 is built from 15 residues. CDR3 nucleotide sequence: TGCGCCAGCAGCTCCGAGCCGGGGGGGCCTTTGGACCAGTACTTC. It specifies CASSSEPGGPLDQYF. The complete variable domain, with remaining parts taken from reference TRBV5-1 and TRBJ2-5, reads KAGVTQTPRYLIKTRGQQVTLSCSPISGHRSVSWYQQTPGQGLQFLFEYFSETQRNKGNFPGRFSGRQFSNSRSEMNVSTLELGDSALYLCASSSEPGGPLDQYFGPGTRLLVL.

The chain links TRBV4-1 to TRBJ1-5, with unresolved D. V was pared by 1 base and J by 0 bases, with 7 bases between. The CDR3 runs 15 residues. Germline V CDR1 and CDR2: MGHRA, YSYEKL. The CDR3, as DNA: TGCGCCAGCAGCCAAGCGGCTTATAGCAATCAGCCCCAGCATTTT. It is translated as CASSQAAYSNQPQHF.

Only a few counts were recorded for this clonotype. The V gene is TRBV5-1, the J gene TRBJ1-6, with D possibly matching TRBD1 (5 bases). Germline CDR1 SGHRS, CDR2 YFSETQ. V dropped 1 base and J dropped 5 bases, with 13 bases sitting between them. The CDR3 is made up of 16 amino acids. The CDR3 region is CASSLMGVRDNSPLHF. The CDR3 coding sequence is TGCGCCAGCAGCTTGATGGGGGTGCGGGATAATTCACCCCTCCACTTT.

This clonotype has a handful of counts. The rearrangement uses TRBV20-1 and TRBJ2-1; D is perhaps TRBD1 (6 bases). This CDR3 spans 12 amino acids. The germline V and J ends were trimmed by 6 bases and 10 bases, with 16 bases remaining between them. In germline, CDR1 is DFQATT, CDR2 SNEGSKA (reference sequence). The CDR3 region has the DNA TGCAGTGCCACACCACAGGGTCACGAGCAGTTCTTC. This codes for CSATPQGHEQFF.

The chain employs TRBV6-1 and TRBJ2-7; D is possibly TRBD1 (5 bases). The CDR3 length is 15 residues. Trimming cost V 6 bases and J 1 base, with 16 bases left between them. Germline CDR1 MNHNS, CDR2 SASEGT. The DNA of the CDR3 is TGTGCCAGCAGCCACACGGTTACAGGATCCTACGAGCAGTACTTC. As protein: CASSHTVTGSYEQYF.

The rearrangement joins TRBV4-3 to TRBJ2-7, with 8 bases fitting TRBD2. The CDR3 contains 17 residues. CDR1 LGHNA and CDR2 YSLEER come from the germline V gene. J gave up 0 bases and V 0 bases, and 7 bases lay outside the gene matches. DNA for the CDR3: TGCGCCAGCAGCCAAGATTTTCAGAGCGGGAGCTCCTACGAGCAGTACTTC. This codes for CASSQDFQSGSSYEQYF.

The V call is TRBV7-8, the J call TRBJ2-7; 9 nucleotides agree with TRBD1. The length of the CDR3 is 13 residues. V shed 8 bases and J 3 bases; nucleotides not matched to a gene: 5. Germline CDR1 and CDR2: SGHVS and FQNEAQ. This CDR3 reads CASVDRGGYEQYF. The DNA of the CDR3 is TGTGCCAGCGTGGACAGGGGAGGCTACGAGCAGTACTTC. Full variable domain (outside the CDR3, taken from reference TRBV7-8 and TRBJ2-7): GAGVSQSPRYKVAKRGQDVALRCDPISGHVSLFWYQQALGQGPEFLTYFQNEAQLDKSGLPSDRFFAERPEGSVSTLKIQRTQQEDSAVYLCASVDRGGYEQYFGPGTRLTVT.

The V gene is TRBV20-1, the J gene TRBJ2-2, with a weak D call TRBD1 (5 bases). There are 15 residues in the CDR3. Germline CDR1 reads DFQATT; CDR2 reads SNEGSKA (reference sequence). Trimming shortened V by 2 bases and J by 2 bases, and 12 bases separated the two germline ends. CDR3 nucleotide sequence: TGCAGTGCTAGATATAGGGGCTATAACACCGGGGAGCTGTTTTTT. It encodes CSARYRGYNTGELFF.